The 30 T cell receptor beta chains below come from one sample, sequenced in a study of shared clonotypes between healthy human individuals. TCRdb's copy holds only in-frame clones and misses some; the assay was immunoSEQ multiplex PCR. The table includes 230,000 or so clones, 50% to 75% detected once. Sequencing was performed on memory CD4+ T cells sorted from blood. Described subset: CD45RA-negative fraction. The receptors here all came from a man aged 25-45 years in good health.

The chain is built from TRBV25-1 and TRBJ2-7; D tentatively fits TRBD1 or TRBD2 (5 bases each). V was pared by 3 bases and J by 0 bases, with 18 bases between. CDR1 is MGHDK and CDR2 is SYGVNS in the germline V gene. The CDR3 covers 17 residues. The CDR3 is CASSDVTGTHPSYEQYF. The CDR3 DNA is TGTGCCAGCAGTGATGTTACCGGGACCCATCCCTCCTACGAGCAGTACTTC.

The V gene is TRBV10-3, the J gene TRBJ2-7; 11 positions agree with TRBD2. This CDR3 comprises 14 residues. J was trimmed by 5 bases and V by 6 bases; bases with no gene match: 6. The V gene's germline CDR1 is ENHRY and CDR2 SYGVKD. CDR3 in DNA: TGTGCCATCAGGAAGACTAGCGGGAACAACGAGCAGTACTTC. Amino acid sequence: CAIRKTSGNNEQYF.

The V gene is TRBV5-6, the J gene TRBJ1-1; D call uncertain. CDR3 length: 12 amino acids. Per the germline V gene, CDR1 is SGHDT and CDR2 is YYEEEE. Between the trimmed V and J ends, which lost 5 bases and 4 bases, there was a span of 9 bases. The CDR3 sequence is CASSRWGTEAFF. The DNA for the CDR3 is TGTGCCAGCAGTCGGTGGGGCACTGAAGCTTTCTTT.

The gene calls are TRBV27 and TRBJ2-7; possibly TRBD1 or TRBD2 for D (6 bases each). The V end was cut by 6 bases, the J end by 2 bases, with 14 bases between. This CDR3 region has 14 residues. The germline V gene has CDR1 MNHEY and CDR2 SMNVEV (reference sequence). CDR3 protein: CASRVGGGPYEQYF. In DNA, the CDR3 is TGTGCCAGCAGGGTAGGAGGGGGTCCCTACGAGCAGTACTTC.

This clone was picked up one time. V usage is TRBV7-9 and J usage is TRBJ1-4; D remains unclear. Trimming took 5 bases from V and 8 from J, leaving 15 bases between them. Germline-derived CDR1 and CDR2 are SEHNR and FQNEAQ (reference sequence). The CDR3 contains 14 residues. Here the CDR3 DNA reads TGTGCCAGCAGCAACCCCGCCGGTCGAGAAAAACTGTTTTTT. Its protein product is CASSNPAGREKLFF.

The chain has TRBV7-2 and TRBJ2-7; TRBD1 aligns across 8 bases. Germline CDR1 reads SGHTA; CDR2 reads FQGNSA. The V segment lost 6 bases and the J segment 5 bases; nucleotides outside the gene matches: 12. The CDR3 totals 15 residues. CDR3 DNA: TGTGCCAGCAGGCGGAGGACAGGGCTTTCGCACGAGCAGTACTTC. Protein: CASRRRTGLSHEQYF.

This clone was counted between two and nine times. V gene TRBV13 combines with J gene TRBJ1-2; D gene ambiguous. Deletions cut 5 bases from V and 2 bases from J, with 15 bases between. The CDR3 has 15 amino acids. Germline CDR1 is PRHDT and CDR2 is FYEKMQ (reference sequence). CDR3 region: CASSAKKGGNYGYTF. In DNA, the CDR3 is TGTGCCAGCAGCGCCAAGAAGGGAGGCAACTATGGCTACACCTTC.

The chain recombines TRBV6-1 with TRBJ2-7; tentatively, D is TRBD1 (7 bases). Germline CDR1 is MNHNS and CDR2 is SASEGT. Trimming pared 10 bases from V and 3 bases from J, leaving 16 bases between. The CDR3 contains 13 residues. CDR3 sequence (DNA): TGTGCCACCAGGGCGGGACAGAACTACGAGCAGTACTTC. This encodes CATRAGQNYEQYF.

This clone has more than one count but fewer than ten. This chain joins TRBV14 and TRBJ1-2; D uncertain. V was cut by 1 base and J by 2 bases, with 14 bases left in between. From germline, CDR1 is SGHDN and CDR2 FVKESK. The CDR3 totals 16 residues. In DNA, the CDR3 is TGTGCCAGCAGCCAAGTTCGTGGCAGGATCAACTATGGCTACACCTTC. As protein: CASSQVRGRINYGYTF.

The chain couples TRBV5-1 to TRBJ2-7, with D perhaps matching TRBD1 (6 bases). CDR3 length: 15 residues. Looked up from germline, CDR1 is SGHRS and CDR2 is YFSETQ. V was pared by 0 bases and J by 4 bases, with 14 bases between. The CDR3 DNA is TGCGCCAGCAGCTTGGTGGCAGGGGTACGATACGAGCAGTACTTC. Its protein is CASSLVAGVRYEQYF.

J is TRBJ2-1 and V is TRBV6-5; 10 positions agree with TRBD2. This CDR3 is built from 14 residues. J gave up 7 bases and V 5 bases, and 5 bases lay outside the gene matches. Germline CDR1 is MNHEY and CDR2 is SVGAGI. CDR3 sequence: CASSKTSGWNEQFF. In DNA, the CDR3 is TGTGCCAGCAGTAAGACTAGCGGGTGGAATGAGCAGTTCTTC.

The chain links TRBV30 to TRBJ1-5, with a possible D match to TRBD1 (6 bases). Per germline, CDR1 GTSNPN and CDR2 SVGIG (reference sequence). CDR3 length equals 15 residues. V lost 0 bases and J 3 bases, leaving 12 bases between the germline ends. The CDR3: CAWSVVRGFNQPQHF. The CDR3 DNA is TGTGCCTGGAGTGTAGTCAGGGGATTCAATCAGCCCCAGCATTTT. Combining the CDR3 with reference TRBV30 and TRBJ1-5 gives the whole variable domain SQTIHQWPATLVQPVGSPLSLECTVEGTSNPNLYWYRQAAGRGLQLLFYSVGIGQISSEVPQNLSASRPQDRQFILSSKKLLLSDSGFYLCAWSVVRGFNQPQHFGDGTRLSIL.

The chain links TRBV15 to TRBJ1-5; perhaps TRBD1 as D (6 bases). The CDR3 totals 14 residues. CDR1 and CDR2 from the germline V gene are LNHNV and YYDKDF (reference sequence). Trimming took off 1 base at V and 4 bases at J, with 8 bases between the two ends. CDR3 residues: CATSRVTGNQPQHF. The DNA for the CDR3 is TGTGCCACCAGCAGAGTAACAGGGAATCAGCCCCAGCATTTT. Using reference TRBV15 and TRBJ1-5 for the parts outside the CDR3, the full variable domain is DAMVIQNPRYQVTQFGKPVTLSCSQTLNHNVMYWYQQKSSQAPKLLFHYYDKDFNNEADTPDNFQSRRPNTSFCFLDIRSPGLGDTAMYLCATSRVTGNQPQHFGDGTRLSIL.

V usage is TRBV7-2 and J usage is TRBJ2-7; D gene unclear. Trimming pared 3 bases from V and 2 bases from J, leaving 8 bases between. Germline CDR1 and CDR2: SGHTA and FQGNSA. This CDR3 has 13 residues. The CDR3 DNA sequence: TGTGCCAGCAGCTTCGGGCCTACCTACGAGCAGTACTTC. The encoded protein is CASSFGPTYEQYF.

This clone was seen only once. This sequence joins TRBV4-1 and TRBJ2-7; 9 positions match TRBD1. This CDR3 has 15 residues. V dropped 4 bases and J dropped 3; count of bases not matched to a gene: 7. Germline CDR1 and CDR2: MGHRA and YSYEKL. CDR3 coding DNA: TGCGCCAGCAGCCCACTACAGGGGGCGAGCTACGAGCAGTACTTC. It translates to CASSPLQGASYEQYF.

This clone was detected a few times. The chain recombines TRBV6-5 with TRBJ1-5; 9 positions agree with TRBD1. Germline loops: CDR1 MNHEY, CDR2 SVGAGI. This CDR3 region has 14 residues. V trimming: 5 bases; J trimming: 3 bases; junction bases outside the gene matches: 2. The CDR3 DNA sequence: TGTGCCAGCAGTGGACAGGGGCCCAATCAGCCCCAGCATTTT. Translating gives CASSGQGPNQPQHF.

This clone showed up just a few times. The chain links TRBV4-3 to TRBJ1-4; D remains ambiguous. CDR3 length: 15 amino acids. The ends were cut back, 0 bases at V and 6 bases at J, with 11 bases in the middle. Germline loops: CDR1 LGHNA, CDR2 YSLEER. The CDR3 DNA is TGCGCCAGCAGCCAAGATTCTATTGGGGATGAAAAACTGTTTTTT. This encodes CASSQDSIGDEKLFF.

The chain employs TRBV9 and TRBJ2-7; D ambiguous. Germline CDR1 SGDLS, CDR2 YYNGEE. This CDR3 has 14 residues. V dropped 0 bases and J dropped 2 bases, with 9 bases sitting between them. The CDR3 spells CASSVAPTAYEQYF. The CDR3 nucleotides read TGTGCCAGCAGCGTAGCCCCTACCGCCTACGAGCAGTACTTC.

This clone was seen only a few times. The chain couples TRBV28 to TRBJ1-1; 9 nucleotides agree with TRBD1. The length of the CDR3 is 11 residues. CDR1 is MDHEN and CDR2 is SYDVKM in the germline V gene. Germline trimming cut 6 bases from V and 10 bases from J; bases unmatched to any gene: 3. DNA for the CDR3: TGTGCCAGCAGCCCGGACAGGGGAGCTTTCTTT. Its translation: CASSPDRGAFF.

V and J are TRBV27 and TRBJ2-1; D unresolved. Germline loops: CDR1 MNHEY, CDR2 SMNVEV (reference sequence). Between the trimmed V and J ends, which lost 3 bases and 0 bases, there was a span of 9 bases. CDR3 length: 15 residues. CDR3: CASSLDRSSYNEQFF. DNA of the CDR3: TGTGCCAGCAGTTTGGACCGTAGCTCCTACAATGAGCAGTTCTTC.

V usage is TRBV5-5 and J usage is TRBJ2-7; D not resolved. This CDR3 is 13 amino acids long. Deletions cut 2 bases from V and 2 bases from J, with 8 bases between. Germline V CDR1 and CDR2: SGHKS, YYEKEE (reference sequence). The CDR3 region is CASSFLYTYEQYF. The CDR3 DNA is TGTGCCAGCAGCTTCTTGTATACCTACGAGCAGTACTTC.

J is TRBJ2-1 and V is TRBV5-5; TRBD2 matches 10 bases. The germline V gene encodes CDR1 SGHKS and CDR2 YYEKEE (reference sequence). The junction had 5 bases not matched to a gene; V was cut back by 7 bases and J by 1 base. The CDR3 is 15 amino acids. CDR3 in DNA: TGTGCCAGCTGGAGCGGGAGGGGATCCTACAATGAGCAGTTCTTC. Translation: CASWSGRGSYNEQFF. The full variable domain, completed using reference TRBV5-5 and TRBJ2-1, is DAGVTQSPTHLIKTRGQQVTLRCSPISGHKSVSWYQQVLGQGPQFIFQYYEKEERGRGNFPDRFSARQFPNYSSELNVNALLLGDSALYLCASWSGRGSYNEQFFGPGTRLTVL.

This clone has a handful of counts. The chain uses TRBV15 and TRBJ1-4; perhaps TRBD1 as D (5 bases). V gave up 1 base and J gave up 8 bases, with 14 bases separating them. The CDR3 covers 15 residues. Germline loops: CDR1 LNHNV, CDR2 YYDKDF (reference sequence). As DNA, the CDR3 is TGTGCCACCAGCAGAGGTGGGGGTAGTAACGAAAAACTGTTTTTT. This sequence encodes CATSRGGGSNEKLFF.

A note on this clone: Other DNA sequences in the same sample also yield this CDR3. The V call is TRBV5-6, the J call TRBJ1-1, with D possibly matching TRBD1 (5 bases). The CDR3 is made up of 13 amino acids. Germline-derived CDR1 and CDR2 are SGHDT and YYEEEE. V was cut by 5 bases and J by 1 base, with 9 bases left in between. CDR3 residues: CASSLTGNTEAFF. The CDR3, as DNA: TGTGCCAGCAGTCTCACAGGGAACACTGAAGCTTTCTTT.

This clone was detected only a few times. As DNA, the CDR3 is TGCGCCAGCAGCCGAGACGGGAACACTGAAGCTTTCTTT. Encoded protein: CASSRDGNTEAFF. V usage is TRBV5-1 and J usage is TRBJ1-1; D not resolved. V lost 4 bases and J 1 base, leaving 8 bases between the germline ends. The CDR3 is 13 residues long. Germline CDR1 SGHRS, CDR2 YFSETQ.

In DNA form, the CDR3 reads TGTGCCAGCAGCCGTGGAAGCATGAACACTGAAGCTTTCTTT. Translated, it gives CASSRGSMNTEAFF. The V gene is TRBV9, the J gene TRBJ1-1; D is uncertain. This CDR3 is built from 14 residues. The germline V gene encodes CDR1 SGDLS and CDR2 YYNGEE. The germline V and J ends were trimmed by 4 bases and 0 bases, with 10 bases remaining between them. The entire variable domain, with the rest obtained from reference TRBV9 and TRBJ1-1, is as follows: DSGVTQTPKHLITATGQRVTLRCSPRSGDLSVYWYQQSLDQGLQFLIQYYNGEERAKGNILERFSAQQFPDLHSELNLSSLELGDSALYFCASSRGSMNTEAFFGQGTRLTVV.

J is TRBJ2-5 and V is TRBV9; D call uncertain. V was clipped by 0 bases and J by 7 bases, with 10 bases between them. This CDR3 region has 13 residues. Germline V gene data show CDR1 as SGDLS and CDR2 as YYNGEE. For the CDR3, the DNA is TGTGCCAGCAGCGTAGGTTCGGATGGGACCCAGTACTTC. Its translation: CASSVGSDGTQYF.

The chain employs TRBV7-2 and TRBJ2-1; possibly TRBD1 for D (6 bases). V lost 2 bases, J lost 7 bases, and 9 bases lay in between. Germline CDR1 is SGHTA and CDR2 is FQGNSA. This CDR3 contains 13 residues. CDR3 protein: CASSLIRGNEQFF. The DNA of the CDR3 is TGTGCCAGCAGCTTAATCAGGGGTAATGAGCAGTTCTTC. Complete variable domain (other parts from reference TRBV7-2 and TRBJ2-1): GAGVSQSPSNKVTEKGKDVELRCDPISGHTALYWYRQSLGQGLEFLIYFQGNSAPDKSGLPSDRFSAERTGGSVSTLTIQRTQQEDSAVYLCASSLIRGNEQFFGPGTRLTVL.

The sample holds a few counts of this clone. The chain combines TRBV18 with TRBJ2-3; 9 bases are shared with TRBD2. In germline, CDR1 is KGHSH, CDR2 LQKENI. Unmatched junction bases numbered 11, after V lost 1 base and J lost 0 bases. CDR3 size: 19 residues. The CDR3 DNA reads TGTGCCAGCTCACCACTAGCGGGAGCGGGGGGCACAAGCACAGATACGCAGTATTTT. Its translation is CASSPLAGAGGTSTDTQYF.

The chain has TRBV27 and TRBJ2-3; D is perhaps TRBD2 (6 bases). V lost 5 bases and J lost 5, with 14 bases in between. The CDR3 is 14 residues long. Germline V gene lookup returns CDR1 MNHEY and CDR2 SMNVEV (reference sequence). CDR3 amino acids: CASSPGLRGDTQYF. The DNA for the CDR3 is TGTGCCAGCAGTCCGGGACTGCGCGGAGATACGCAGTATTTT.